This TCR beta chain comes out of a study of blood T cell repertoires in COVID-19. Clones were sequenced by immunoSEQ multiplex PCR, and TCRdb holds only the in-frame ones, with some missing. The sample holds approximately 300,000 clones, roughly nine tenths seen once. The V gene's germline CDR1 is LGHNA and CDR2 YNFKEQ. V shed 2 bases, J shed 0 bases, and the junction held 4 bases outside the gene matches. The CDR3 covers 16 residues. J is TRBJ1-1 and V is TRBV4-2; the match to TRBD1 covers 9 bases. Sequencing was performed on PBMCs or T cells enriched from blood (not recorded which). This sequence originates from a woman aged 25 to 45 who had recovered from COVID-19. CDR3 protein: CASSQKTGGMNTEAFF. CDR3 in DNA: TGTGCCAGCAGCCAAAAAACAGGGGGCATGAACACTGAAGCTTTCTTT.